This passage covers 30 T cell receptor beta chains from one sample sequenced in a study of blood T cells in healthy people across ages. A second roughly 7 to 11 cycle PCR used barcoded and J-beta primers. TCRdb itself ran the 5' RACE reads through MiXCR, one entry per CDR3 protein. The sample gives about 620,000 distinct CDR3 sequences, more than 20% of which show up once; around 3.4% is in the top ten. Sequenced input: blood. These receptors all come from a man between 65 and 79 years old in good health.

V usage is TRBV12-3 or TRBV12-4 and J usage is TRBJ2-5; 7 bases are a match to TRBD1. Trimming at V came to 3 bases and at J to 4 bases, leaving 5 bases not matched to a gene. The length of the CDR3 is 14 residues. The DNA of the CDR3 is TGTGCCAGCAGTTTGATGACAGGGATAGAGACCCAGTACTTC. This sequence encodes CASSLMTGIETQYF.

This clonotype was found a few times. The V gene is TRBV18, the J gene TRBJ2-5, with TRBD1 identical over 9 bases. V shed 1 base, J shed 3 bases, and the junction held 9 bases outside the gene matches. The CDR3 extends over 17 amino acids. Germline lookup yields CDR1 KGHSH and CDR2 LQKENI. The CDR3 nucleotides read TGTGCCAGCTCACCACGACCGACGGGACAGGGCAAAGAGACCCAGTACTTC. Amino acids: CASSPRPTGQGKETQYF.

The gene calls are TRBV29-1 and TRBJ2-5; D might be TRBD1 or TRBD2, each matching 5 bases. CDR1 is SQVTM and CDR2 is ANQGSEA in the germline V gene. The CDR3 runs to 14 residues. Trimming removed 3 bases from V and 4 bases from J, with 15 bases in between. CDR3 coding DNA: TGCAGCGTTGAGACGGGGCAGAAACGAGAGACCCAGTACTTC. This translates into CSVETGQKRETQYF.

Remarks on this clonotype: The junction departs from germline at one end; a sequencing error may be responsible. V usage is TRBV7-6 and J usage is TRBJ2-2; D possibly uses TRBD1 or TRBD2 (5 bases each). Germline V lookup: CDR1 SGHVS, CDR2 FNYEAQ. The CDR3 is 14 residues long. The CDR3 coding sequence is TGTGCCAGCAGCTTAGGATCGAACACCGGGGCGCTGTTTTTT. It yields the protein CASSLGSNTGALFF.

The table lists this clonotype with a few counts. This chain connects TRBV2 to TRBJ2-5, with 8 bases aligning to TRBD1. The J call may be in error: the DNA end matches TRBJ2-7 better. Looked up from germline, CDR1 is SNHLY and CDR2 is FYNNEI. The CDR3 runs to 12 residues. CDR3 bases: TGTGCCACCAGACAGGGGAGGCACGAGCAGTACTTC. Protein product: CATRQGRHEQYF.

The sample holds a few counts of this clonotype. This chain links TRBV10-3 with TRBJ1-2, with D possibly TRBD1 on 6 matching bases. CDR3 length: 16 residues. V lost 0 bases and J lost 7, with 18 bases in between. Looked up from germline, CDR1 is ENHRY and CDR2 is SYGVKD. The CDR3 DNA follows: TGTGCCATCAGTGAGTCGCCTCGAGGGGACAATGCTGGCTACACCTTC. Translation: CAISESPRGDNAGYTF.

The J gene is TRBJ2-5, the V gene TRBV20-1, with a possible D match to TRBD1 (6 bases). The assigned J gene may be wrong: the sequence end matches TRBJ2-1 better. Germline V CDR1 and CDR2: DFQATT, SNEGSKA (reference sequence). CDR3 length: 16 amino acids. CDR3 sequence (DNA): TGCAGTGCTCCACAGGGTGGGGTCGGTCCGTTTTATGAGCAGTTCTTC. It yields the protein CSAPQGGVGPFYEQFF.

The chain combines TRBV6-1 with TRBJ2-5, with D tentatively TRBD1 (5 bases). Judging by the DNA end, TRBJ2-7 fits better; the J call may be wrong. The CDR3 has 13 residues. Germline values: CDR1 MNHNS, CDR2 SASEGT. The CDR3 DNA follows: TGTGCCAGCAGTGAAGTTCAGGGTTACGAGCAGTACTTC. It is translated as CASSEVQGYEQYF.

V usage is TRBV12-3 or TRBV12-4 and J usage is TRBJ1-4; D remains unclear. The CDR3 extends over 14 amino acids. V lost 6 bases and J 7 bases, leaving 15 bases between the germline ends. CDR3 in amino acids: CASSRQGKFEKLFF. In DNA form, the CDR3 reads TGTGCCAGCAGCCGACAAGGGAAATTTGAAAAACTGTTTTTT.

The CDR3 nucleotides are TGTGCCAGTAGTATCGACAGGGGGCGCGAGGGGGAGCTGTTTTTT. This translates into CASSIDRGREGELFF. This chain links TRBV19 with TRBJ2-2; 10 bases match TRBD1. V shed 3 bases and J 8 bases; nucleotides not matched to a gene: 6. The CDR3 is 15 amino acids. The germline V gene encodes CDR1 LNHDA and CDR2 SQIVND (reference sequence).

This rearrangement joins TRBV11-2 to TRBJ2-3, with 9 nucleotides matching TRBD2. The germline gives CDR1 SGHAT, CDR2 FQNNGV. The CDR3 runs to 18 residues. The J segment lost 4 bases and the V segment lost 0 bases, leaving 11 bases of the junction unmatched. CDR3 region: CASSLEWVAGAGADTQYF. The CDR3 nucleotides are TGTGCCAGCAGCTTAGAGTGGGTAGCGGGAGCAGGAGCAGATACGCAGTATTTT.

The chain is built from TRBV7-2 and TRBJ2-4; D unclear. This CDR3 has 18 residues. The V and J ends lost 3 bases and 1 base respectively, with 19 bases between them. The germline gives CDR1 SGHTA, CDR2 FQGNSA. The CDR3 coding sequence is TGTGCCAGCAGCTTTCAATCTACGGAAAACTGGGCCAAAAACATTCAGTACTTC. Encoded protein: CASSFQSTENWAKNIQYF.

The table lists this clonotype with a few counts. The chain uses TRBV5-6 and TRBJ2-7; D is unresolved. CDR1 SGHDT and CDR2 YYEEEE come from the germline V gene. Trimming shortened V by 2 bases and J by 0 bases, and 6 bases separated the two germline ends. The CDR3 sequence is 13 residues long. The DNA of the CDR3 is TGTGCCAGCAGCTTTGTCTACTCCTACGAGCAGTACTTC. It yields the protein CASSFVYSYEQYF.

This clonotype was recorded a few times. This chain joins TRBV14 and TRBJ1-6, with D perhaps matching TRBD1 (6 bases). V lost 1 base and J 6 bases, leaving 13 bases between the germline ends. CDR3 length: 16 residues. The germline V gene has CDR1 SGHDN and CDR2 FVKESK. CDR3 loop: CASSQGSAGANSPLHF. The CDR3 DNA sequence: TGTGCCAGCAGCCAAGGATCTGCAGGGGCTAATTCACCCCTCCACTTT.

A note on this clonotype: At one boundary the junction diverges from the germline segment, which might be a read error. The chain joins TRBV7-9 to TRBJ2-7; 8 positions match TRBD1. The CDR3 spans 13 residues. Germline V gene data show CDR1 as SEHNR and CDR2 as FQNEAQ (reference sequence). The CDR3 DNA reads as TGTGCCAGTGGGGGACAGGAATCCTACGAGCAGCACTTC. The encoded protein is CASGGQESYEQHF.

The sample holds a few counts of this clonotype. The chain joins TRBV10-3 to TRBJ2-2; 7 bases agree with TRBD2. Germline V gene lookup returns CDR1 ENHRY and CDR2 SYGVKD. V lost 6 bases to trimming and J lost 1 base; unmatched junction nucleotides: 2. The CDR3 consists of 14 residues. CDR3 in amino acids: CAIRASGNTGELFF. CDR3 in DNA: TGTGCCATCAGGGCTAGCGGGAACACCGGGGAGCTGTTTTTT.

The rearrangement joins TRBV20-1 to TRBJ1-1; D possibly corresponds to TRBD1 (6 bases). This CDR3 region has 14 residues. The V gene's germline CDR1 is DFQATT and CDR2 SNEGSKA (reference sequence). Trimming stripped 4 bases from V and 2 bases from J, with 14 bases between. This CDR3 is CSATNRQVNTEAFF. The CDR3 DNA reads as TGCAGTGCTACGAACCGACAGGTAAACACTGAAGCTTTCTTT.

V gene TRBV7-2 combines with J gene TRBJ2-5; D possibly uses TRBD1 or TRBD2 (5 bases each). V was shortened by 0 bases and J by 4 bases, with 15 bases between the two germline ends. Looked up from germline, CDR1 is SGHTA and CDR2 is FQGNSA. CDR3 length: 16 amino acids. This chain's CDR3 is CASSLAGRVEGETQYF. CDR3 bases: TGTGCCAGCAGCTTAGCGGGCAGGGTAGAGGGAGAGACCCAGTACTTC.

This clonotype was counted at least ten times. The V gene is TRBV20-1, the J gene TRBJ2-7; 12 nucleotides agree with TRBD2. J lost 0 bases, V lost 5 bases, and 5 bases had no gene match. Germline CDR1 is DFQATT and CDR2 is SNEGSKA (reference sequence). The CDR3 has 15 residues. CDR3 DNA sequence: TGCAGTGCTGTCGGACTAGCGGGGCGCTCCTACGAGCAGTACTTC. This translates into CSAVGLAGRSYEQYF.

The chain combines TRBV20-1 with TRBJ2-4; D call uncertain. Germline V gene data show CDR1 as DFQATT and CDR2 as SNEGSKA (reference sequence). Trimming pared 3 bases from V and 5 bases from J, leaving 5 bases between. The CDR3 length is 11 residues. This CDR3 is CSASPENIQYF. The CDR3 DNA is TGCAGTGCTAGTCCGGAAAACATTCAGTACTTC.

This chain joins TRBV11-2 and TRBJ1-5, with D perhaps matching TRBD1 (6 bases). V lost 5 bases and J 5 bases, leaving 10 bases between the germline ends. The CDR3 has 13 residues. Germline-derived CDR1 and CDR2 are SGHAT and FQNNGV. In DNA, the CDR3 is TGTGCCAGCAGCCGGACAGCAGATCAGCCCCAGCATTTT. It is translated as CASSRTADQPQHF.

This chain connects TRBV20-1 to TRBJ2-1; 11 bases are shared with TRBD2. CDR3 length equals 16 residues. The J segment lost 3 bases and the V segment lost 4 bases, leaving 8 bases of the junction unmatched. From germline, CDR1 is DFQATT and CDR2 SNEGSKA (reference sequence). The CDR3 DNA follows: TGCAGTGCTACCCGAACGACTAGCGGGATCTACAATGAGCAGTTCTTC. As protein: CSATRTTSGIYNEQFF.

Only a few counts were recorded for this clonotype. The V call is TRBV11-2, the J call TRBJ2-7; D not resolved. The CDR3 has 13 residues. Germline V gene data show CDR1 as SGHAT and CDR2 as FQNNGV. Trimming stripped 5 bases from V and 5 bases from J, with 13 bases between. The CDR3, as DNA: TGTGCCAGCAGCGACAACACCTACCACGAGCAGTACTTC. Translated, it gives CASSDNTYHEQYF.

The V call is TRBV6-1, the J call TRBJ2-5; no definite D call. Germline V gene data show CDR1 as MNHNS and CDR2 as SASEGT. V lost 6 bases to trimming and J lost 4 bases, with 12 bases between them. The CDR3 contains 13 residues. The CDR3 loop is CASSPENGETQYF. CDR3 coding DNA: TGTGCCAGCAGCCCTGAAAACGGAGAGACCCAGTACTTC.

This clonotype was counted at least ten times. The chain couples TRBV18 to TRBJ2-5; D call uncertain. CDR1 KGHSH and CDR2 LQKENI come from the germline V gene. The CDR3 length is 15 residues. The V gene lost 0 bases and the J gene lost 2 bases, with 10 bases spanning the gap. The CDR3 protein is CASSPPGSNQETQYF. CDR3 DNA: TGTGCCAGCTCACCACCGGGCAGCAATCAAGAGACCCAGTACTTC. Full variable domain (rest looked up from reference TRBV18 and TRBJ2-5): NAGVMQNPRHLVRRRGQEARLRCSPMKGHSHVYWYRQLPEEGLKFMVYLQKENIIDESGMPKERFSAEFPKEGPSILRIQQVVRGDSAAYFCASSPPGSNQETQYFGPGTRLLVL.

The J gene is TRBJ2-5, the V gene TRBV7-2; no clear D. CDR3 length: 12 amino acids. Germline V gene data show CDR1 as SGHTA and CDR2 as FQGNSA. V was pared by 4 bases and J by 13 bases, with 16 bases between. For the CDR3, the DNA is TGTGCCAGCAGCTACATGGGCCCTACTCTGTACTTC. The encoded protein is CASSYMGPTLYF.

This clonotype has only a few counts. J is TRBJ2-1 and V is TRBV28; maybe TRBD2 (5 bases). The end of the DNA is better explained by TRBJ2-7, so the J call may be wrong. In germline, CDR1 is MDHEN, CDR2 SYDVKM. The CDR3 consists of 14 residues. The CDR3 DNA follows: TGTGCCAGCAGTGGGCTAGCCCGCTCCTACGAGCAGTACTTC. This sequence encodes CASSGLARSYEQYF.

This clonotype was detected only a few times. The CDR3: CATSRTRQAVSNQPQHF. The CDR3 DNA follows: TGTGCCACCAGCAGAACGCGACAGGCCGTTAGCAATCAGCCCCAGCATTTT. The chain carries TRBV15 and TRBJ1-5; the D gene is possibly TRBD1 (6 bases). With 2 bases removed from V and 0 bases from J, the gap between germline ends came to 14 bases. Germline-derived CDR1 and CDR2 are LNHNV and YYDKDF (reference sequence). CDR3 length: 17 amino acids.

A note on this clonotype: A much bigger clone sits one base away, suggesting this may be a read error. The rearrangement uses TRBV10-3 and TRBJ2-7; TRBD2 aligns across 7 bases. Germline V gene data show CDR1 as ENHRY and CDR2 as SYGVKD. CDR3 size: 14 residues. The V segment lost 5 bases and the J segment 6 bases; nucleotides outside the gene matches: 10. Here the CDR3 DNA reads TGTGCCATCAGTAAGACTGGCGGGAGTTTCGAGCAGTACTTC. Its protein is CAISKTGGSFEQYF.

For this clonotype: The CDR3 ends on some other residue instead of the conserved phenylalanine or tryptophan, so this is likely a read error. The gene calls are TRBV30 and TRBJ1-1, with D unresolved. In germline, CDR1 is GTSNPN, CDR2 SVGIG (reference sequence). With 3 bases removed from V and 0 bases from J, the gap between germline ends came to 8 bases. There are 13 residues in the CDR3. The CDR3 spells CAWRRQMNTEAFL. CDR3 sequence (DNA): TGTGCCTGGAGGAGGCAGATGAACACTGAAGCTTTCCTT.